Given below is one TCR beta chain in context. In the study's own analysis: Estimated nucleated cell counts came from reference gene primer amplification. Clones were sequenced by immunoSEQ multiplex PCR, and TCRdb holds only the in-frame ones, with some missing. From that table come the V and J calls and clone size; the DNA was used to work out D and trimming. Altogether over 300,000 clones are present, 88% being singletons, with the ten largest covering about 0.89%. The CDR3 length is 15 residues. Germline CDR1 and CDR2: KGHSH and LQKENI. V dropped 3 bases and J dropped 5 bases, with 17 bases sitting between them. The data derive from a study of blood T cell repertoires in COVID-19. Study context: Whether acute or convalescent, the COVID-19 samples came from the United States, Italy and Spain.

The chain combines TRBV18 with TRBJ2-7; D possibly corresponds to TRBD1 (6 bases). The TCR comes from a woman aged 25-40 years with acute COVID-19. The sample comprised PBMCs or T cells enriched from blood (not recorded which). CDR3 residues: CASSPWAQGTDEQYF. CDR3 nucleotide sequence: TGTGCCAGCTCACCCTGGGCGCAGGGGACCGACGAGCAGTACTTC.